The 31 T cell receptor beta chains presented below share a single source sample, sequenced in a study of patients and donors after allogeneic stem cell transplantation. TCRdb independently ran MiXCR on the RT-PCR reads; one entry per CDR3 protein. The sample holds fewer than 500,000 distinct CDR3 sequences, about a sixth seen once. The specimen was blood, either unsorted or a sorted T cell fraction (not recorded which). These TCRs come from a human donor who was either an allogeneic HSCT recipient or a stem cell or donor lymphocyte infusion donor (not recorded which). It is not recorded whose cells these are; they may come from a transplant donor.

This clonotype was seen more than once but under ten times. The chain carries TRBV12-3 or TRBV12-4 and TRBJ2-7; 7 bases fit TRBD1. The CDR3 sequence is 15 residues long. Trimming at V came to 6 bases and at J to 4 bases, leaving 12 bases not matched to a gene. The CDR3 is CASRMTGKAKYEQYF. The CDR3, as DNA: TGTGCCAGCAGAATGACAGGGAAGGCTAAGTACGAGCAGTACTTC.

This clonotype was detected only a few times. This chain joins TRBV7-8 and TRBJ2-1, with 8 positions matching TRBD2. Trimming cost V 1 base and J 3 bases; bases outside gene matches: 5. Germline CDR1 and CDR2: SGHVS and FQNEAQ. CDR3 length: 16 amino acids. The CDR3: CASSLGGGTLYNEQFF. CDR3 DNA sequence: TGTGCCAGCAGCTTAGGCGGGGGGACTCTCTACAATGAGCAGTTCTTC.

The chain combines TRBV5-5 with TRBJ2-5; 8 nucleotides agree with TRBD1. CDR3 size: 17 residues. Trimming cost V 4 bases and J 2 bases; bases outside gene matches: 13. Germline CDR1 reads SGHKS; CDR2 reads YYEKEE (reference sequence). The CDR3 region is CASSRRDRRARQETQYF. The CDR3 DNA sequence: TGTGCCAGCAGCCGGAGGGACAGGAGGGCTCGGCAAGAGACCCAGTACTTC. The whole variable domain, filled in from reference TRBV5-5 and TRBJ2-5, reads DAGVTQSPTHLIKTRGQQVTLRCSPISGHKSVSWYQQVLGQGPQFIFQYYEKEERGRGNFPDRFSARQFPNYSSELNVNALLLGDSALYLCASSRRDRRARQETQYFGPGTRLLVL.

CDR3: CSVTGASSYNEQFF. The CDR3 nucleotides read TGCAGCGTTACCGGGGCCAGCTCCTACAATGAGCAGTTCTTC. The rearrangement uses TRBV29-1 and TRBJ2-1; D may be TRBD1 or TRBD2 (5 bases each). Germline V CDR1 and CDR2: SQVTM, ANQGSEA. This CDR3 spans 14 amino acids. V dropped 5 bases and J dropped 0 bases, with 11 bases sitting between them.

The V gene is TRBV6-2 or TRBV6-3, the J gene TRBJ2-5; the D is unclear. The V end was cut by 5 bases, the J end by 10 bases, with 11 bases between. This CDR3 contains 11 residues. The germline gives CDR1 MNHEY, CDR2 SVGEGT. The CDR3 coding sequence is TGTGCCAGCAGTGCTGCTTCGAGCCAGTACTTC. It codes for CASSAASSQYF.

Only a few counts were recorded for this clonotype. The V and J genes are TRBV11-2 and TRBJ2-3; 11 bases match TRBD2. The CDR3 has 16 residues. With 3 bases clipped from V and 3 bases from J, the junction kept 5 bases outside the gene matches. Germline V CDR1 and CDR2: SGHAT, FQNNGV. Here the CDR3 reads CASSFRLAGQTDTQYF. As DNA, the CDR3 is TGTGCCAGCAGCTTTAGACTAGCGGGGCAAACAGATACGCAGTATTTT. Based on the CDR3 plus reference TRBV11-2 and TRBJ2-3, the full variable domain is EAGVAQSPRYKIIEKRQSVAFWCNPISGHATLYWYQQILGQGPKLLIQFQNNGVVDDSQLPKDRFSAERLKGVDSTLKIQPAKLEDSAVYLCASSFRLAGQTDTQYFGPGTRLTVL.

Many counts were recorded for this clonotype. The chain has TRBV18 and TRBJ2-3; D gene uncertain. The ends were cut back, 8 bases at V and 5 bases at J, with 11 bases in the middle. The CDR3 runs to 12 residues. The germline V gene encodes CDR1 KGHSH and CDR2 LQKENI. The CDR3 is CASSPGRDTQYF. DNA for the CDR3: TGTGCCAGCAGTCCCGGTAGAGATACGCAGTATTTT.

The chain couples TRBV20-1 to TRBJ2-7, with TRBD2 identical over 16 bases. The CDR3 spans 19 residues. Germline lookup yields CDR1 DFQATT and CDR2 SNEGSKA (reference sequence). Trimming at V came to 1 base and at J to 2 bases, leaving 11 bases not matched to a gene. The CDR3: CSARGQPGLAGGPPYEQYF. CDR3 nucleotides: TGCAGTGCTAGAGGTCAGCCGGGACTAGCGGGAGGGCCGCCCTACGAGCAGTACTTC.

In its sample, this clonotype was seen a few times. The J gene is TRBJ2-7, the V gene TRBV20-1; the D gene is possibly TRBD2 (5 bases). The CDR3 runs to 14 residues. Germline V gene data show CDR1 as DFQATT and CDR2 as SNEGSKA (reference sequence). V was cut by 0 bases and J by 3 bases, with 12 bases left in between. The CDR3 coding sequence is TGCAGTGCTAGAGATTATTCGCGGGTCTACGAGCAGTACTTC. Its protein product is CSARDYSRVYEQYF.

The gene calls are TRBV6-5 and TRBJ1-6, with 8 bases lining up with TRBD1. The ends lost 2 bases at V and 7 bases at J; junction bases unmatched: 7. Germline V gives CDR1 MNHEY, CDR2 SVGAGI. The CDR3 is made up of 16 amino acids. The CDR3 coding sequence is TGTGCCAGCAGTTACGGACAGGGTTTGGGCAATTCACCCCTCCACTTT. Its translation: CASSYGQGLGNSPLHF.

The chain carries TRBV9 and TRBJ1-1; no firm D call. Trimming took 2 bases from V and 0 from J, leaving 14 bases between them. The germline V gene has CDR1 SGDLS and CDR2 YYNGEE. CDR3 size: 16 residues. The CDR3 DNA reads TGTGCCAGCAGCGTTTCTAAGAGCCAGCTGAACACTGAAGCTTTCTTT. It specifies CASSVSKSQLNTEAFF. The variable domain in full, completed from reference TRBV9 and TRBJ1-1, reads DSGVTQTPKHLITATGQRVTLRCSPRSGDLSVYWYQQSLDQGLQFLIQYYNGEERAKGNILERFSAQQFPDLHSELNLSSLELGDSALYFCASSVSKSQLNTEAFFGQGTRLTVV.

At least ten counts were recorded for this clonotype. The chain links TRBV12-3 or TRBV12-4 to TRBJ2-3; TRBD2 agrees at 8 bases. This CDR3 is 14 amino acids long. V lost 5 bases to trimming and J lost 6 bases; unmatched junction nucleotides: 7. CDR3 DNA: TGTGCCAGCAGTAGGAGCGGGAGTAAGGATACGCAGTATTTT. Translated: CASSRSGSKDTQYF.

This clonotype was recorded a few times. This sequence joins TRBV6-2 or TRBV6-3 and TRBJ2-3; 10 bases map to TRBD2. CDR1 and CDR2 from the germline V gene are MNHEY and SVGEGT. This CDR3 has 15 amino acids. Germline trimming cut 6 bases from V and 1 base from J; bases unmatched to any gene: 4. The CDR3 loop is CASRPTSGGTDTQYF. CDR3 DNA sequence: TGTGCCAGCAGGCCAACTAGCGGGGGCACAGATACGCAGTATTTT.

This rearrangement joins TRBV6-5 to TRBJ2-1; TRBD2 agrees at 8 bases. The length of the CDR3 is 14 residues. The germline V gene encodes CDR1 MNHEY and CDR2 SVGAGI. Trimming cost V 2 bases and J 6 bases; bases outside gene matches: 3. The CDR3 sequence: CASSYLAGPNEQFF. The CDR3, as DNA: TGTGCCAGCAGTTACCTAGCGGGCCCCAATGAGCAGTTCTTC.

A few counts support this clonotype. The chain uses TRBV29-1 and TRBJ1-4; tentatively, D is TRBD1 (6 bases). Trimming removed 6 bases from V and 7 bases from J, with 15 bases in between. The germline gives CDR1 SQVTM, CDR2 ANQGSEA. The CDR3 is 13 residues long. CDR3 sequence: CSVRDNPSEKLFF. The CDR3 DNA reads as TGCAGCGTGAGGGACAACCCAAGTGAAAAACTGTTTTTT.

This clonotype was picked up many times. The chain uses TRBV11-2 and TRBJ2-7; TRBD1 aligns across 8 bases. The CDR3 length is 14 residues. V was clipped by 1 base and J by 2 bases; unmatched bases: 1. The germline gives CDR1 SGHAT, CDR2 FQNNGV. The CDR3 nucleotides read TGTGCCAGCAGCTTAGGGACAGGGACCTACGAGCAGTACTTC. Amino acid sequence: CASSLGTGTYEQYF.

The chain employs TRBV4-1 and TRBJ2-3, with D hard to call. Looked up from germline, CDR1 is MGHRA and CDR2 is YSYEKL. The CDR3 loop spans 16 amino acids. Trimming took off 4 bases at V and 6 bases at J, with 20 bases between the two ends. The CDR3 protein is CASSPLGPPIPDTQYF. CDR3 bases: TGCGCCAGCAGCCCCTTGGGCCCACCCATTCCGGATACGCAGTATTTT.

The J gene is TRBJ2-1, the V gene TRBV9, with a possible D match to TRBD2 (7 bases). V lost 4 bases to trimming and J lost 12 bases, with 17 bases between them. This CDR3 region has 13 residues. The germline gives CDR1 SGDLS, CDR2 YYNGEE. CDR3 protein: CASSSNGGGAQFF. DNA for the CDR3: TGTGCCAGCAGCTCCAATGGGGGGGGGGCGCAGTTCTTC.

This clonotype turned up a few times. The DNA of the CDR3 is TGTGCCAGCAGCTTAGTTGGGGTGCTAGCGGCAGATACGCAGTATTTT. Translation gives CASSLVGVLAADTQYF. The chain combines TRBV7-2 with TRBJ2-3, with 7 nucleotides matching TRBD2. Trimming cost V 1 base and J 4 bases; bases outside gene matches: 8. Germline V gives CDR1 SGHTA, CDR2 FQGNSA. The CDR3 covers 16 residues.

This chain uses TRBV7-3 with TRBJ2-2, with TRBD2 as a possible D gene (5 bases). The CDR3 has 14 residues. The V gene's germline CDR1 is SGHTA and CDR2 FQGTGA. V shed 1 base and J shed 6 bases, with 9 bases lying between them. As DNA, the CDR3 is TGTGCCAGCAGCTTAATAGCGCTGGCCGGGGAGCTGTTTTTT. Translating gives CASSLIALAGELFF.

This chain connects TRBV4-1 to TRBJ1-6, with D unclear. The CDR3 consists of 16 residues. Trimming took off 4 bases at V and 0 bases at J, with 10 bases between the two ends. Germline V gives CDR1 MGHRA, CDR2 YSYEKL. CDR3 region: CASSLRESSYNSPLHF. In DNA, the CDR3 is TGCGCCAGCAGCCTCCGGGAGAGCTCCTATAATTCACCCCTCCACTTT.

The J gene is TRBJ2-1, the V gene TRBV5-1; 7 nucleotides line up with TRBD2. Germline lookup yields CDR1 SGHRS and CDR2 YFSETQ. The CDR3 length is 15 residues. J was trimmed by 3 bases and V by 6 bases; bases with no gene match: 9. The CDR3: CASTRKERDYNEQFF. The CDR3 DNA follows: TGCGCCAGCACAAGGAAGGAGCGGGACTACAATGAGCAGTTCTTC.

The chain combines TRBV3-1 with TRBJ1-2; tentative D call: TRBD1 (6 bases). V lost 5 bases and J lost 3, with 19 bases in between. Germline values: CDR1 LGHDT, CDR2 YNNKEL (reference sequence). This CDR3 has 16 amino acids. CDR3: CASSSRVGPGDYGYTF. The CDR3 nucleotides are TGTGCCAGCAGCTCAAGAGTCGGCCCAGGGGACTATGGCTACACCTTC.

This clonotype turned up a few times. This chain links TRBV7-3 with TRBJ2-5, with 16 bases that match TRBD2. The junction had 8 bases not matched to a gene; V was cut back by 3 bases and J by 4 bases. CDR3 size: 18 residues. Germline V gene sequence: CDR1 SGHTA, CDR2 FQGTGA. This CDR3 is CASSLGLAGGRRRETQYF. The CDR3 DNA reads TGTGCCAGCAGCTTGGGACTAGCGGGGGGGCGACGGAGAGAGACCCAGTACTTC.

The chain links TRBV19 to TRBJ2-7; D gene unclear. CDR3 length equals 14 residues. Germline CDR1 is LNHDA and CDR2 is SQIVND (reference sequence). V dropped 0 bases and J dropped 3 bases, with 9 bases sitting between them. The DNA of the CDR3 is TGTGCCAGTAGTATAGATCGATGGGACTACGAGCAGTACTTC. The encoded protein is CASSIDRWDYEQYF. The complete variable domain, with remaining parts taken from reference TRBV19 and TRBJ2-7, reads DGGITQSPKYLFRKEGQNVTLSCEQNLNHDAMYWYRQDPGQGLRLIYYSQIVNDFQKGDIAEGYSVSREKKESFPLTVTSAQKNPTAFYLCASSIDRWDYEQYFGPGTRLTVT.

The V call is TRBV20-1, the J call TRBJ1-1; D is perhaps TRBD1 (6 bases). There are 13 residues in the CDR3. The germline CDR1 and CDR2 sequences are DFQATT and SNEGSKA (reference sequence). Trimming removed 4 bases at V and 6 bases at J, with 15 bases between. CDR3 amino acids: CSAKYRQVSEAFF. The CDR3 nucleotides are TGCAGTGCTAAGTACAGACAGGTGTCTGAAGCTTTCTTT.

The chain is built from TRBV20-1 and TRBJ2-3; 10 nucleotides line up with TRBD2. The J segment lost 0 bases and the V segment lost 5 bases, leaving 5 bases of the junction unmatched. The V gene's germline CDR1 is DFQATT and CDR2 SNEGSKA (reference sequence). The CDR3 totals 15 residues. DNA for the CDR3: TGCAGTGCTCCTAGCGGGAGCGGAAGCACAGATACGCAGTATTTT. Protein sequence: CSAPSGSGSTDTQYF.

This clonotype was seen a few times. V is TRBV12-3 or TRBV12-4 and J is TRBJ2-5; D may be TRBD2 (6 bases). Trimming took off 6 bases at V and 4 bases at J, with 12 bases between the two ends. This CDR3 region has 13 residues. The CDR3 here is CASRYSGGETQYF. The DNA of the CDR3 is TGTGCCAGCAGATATAGCGGAGGAGAGACCCAGTACTTC.

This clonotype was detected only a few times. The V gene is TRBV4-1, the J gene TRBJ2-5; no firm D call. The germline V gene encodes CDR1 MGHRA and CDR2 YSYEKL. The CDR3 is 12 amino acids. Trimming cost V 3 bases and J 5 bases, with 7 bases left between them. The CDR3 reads CASSHMRETQYF. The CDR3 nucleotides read TGCGCCAGCAGCCATATGAGGGAGACCCAGTACTTC.

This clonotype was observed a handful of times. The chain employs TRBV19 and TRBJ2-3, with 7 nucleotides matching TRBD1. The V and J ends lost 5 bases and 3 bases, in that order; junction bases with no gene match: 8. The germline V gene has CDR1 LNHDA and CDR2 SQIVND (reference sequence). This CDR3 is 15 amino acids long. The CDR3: CASSPWTGSTDTQYF. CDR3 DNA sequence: TGTGCCAGTAGTCCCTGGACAGGTTCTACAGATACGCAGTATTTT.

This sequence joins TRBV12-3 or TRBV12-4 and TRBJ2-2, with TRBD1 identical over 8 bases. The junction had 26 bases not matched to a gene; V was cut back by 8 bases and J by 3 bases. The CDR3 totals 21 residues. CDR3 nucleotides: TGTGCCAGCCTATTTTGGGGGACAGGAAATTATAAGCCCCGAGACACCGGGGAGCTGTTTTTT. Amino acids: CASLFWGTGNYKPRDTGELFF.